These T cell receptor beta chains were read from a single sample in a study of cytomegalovirus exposure and HLA in healthy donors. Produced via immunoSEQ multiplex PCR; TCRdb's table is partial and in-frame only. The table has roughly 200,000 clones, roughly nine tenths seen once. Sequencing was done on a sample of PBMCs. These receptors were collected from a man between 25 and 39 years old in good health and CMV-seropositive. The CDR3 runs from the conserved cysteine through the conserved F or W. Each record gives: clone size, V gene, J gene, CDR3 protein. Expanded clones are given a class, and other clones once, few, many or no size at all.

NA	TRBV9	TRBJ1-1	CASSVTTTAVEIQAFF
NA	TRBV6-5	TRBJ2-1	CASSSGGSSYNEQFF
NA	TRBV18	TRBJ2-1	CASSPGLAGDSSYNEQFF
NA	TRBV6-4	TRBJ2-1	CASAAGQGFNEQFF
once	TRBV11-2	TRBJ2-3	CASSPLAGATDTQYF
few	TRBV11-2	TRBJ2-1	CASSFGGTYNEQFF
NA	TRBV6-5	TRBJ2-7	CASRLAGGTYEQYF
NA	TRBV29-1	TRBJ1-2	CSVDWGGFYGYTF
NA	TRBV5-1	TRBJ1-4	CASSLEGTGNEKLFF
NA	TRBV9	TRBJ2-1	CASSVVDSGYNEQFF
NA	TRBV5-4	TRBJ2-7	CASSVSGGAYGEQYF
NA	TRBV28	TRBJ2-7	CASSLWTGTHGEQYF
NA	TRBV5-1	TRBJ1-2	CASSLVGQDYGYTF
once	TRBV5-1	TRBJ2-7	CASRKKDRGNYEQYF
NA	TRBV11-2	TRBJ2-2	CASSLGRRGTGELFF
NA	TRBV9	TRBJ2-7	CASSVGGTKYEQYF
NA	TRBV11-3	TRBJ2-7	CASSLVRGQISYEQYF
NA	TRBV4-3	TRBJ1-6	CASSGTGNNSPLHF
NA	TRBV10-3	TRBJ2-7	CATSTEAYEQYF
once	TRBV6-4	TRBJ2-7	CASSASQLTYYEQYF
NA	TRBV29-1	TRBJ1-2	CSVEERLYGYTF
NA	TRBV5-1	TRBJ2-7	CASRSGTGGYEQYF
once	TRBV4-3	TRBJ2-7	CASSQDSPSYEQYF
NA	TRBV27	TRBJ1-4	CASRSGQEREKLFF
NA	TRBV5-1	TRBJ2-7	CASSPSTGSRYEQYF
NA	TRBV7-9	TRBJ2-7	CASSSETDRENEQYF
NA	TRBV2	TRBJ2-3	CASSAADTQYF
NA	TRBV7-2	TRBJ1-1	CASSLGLANTEAFF
NA	TRBV7-9	TRBJ2-6	CASSPLGGGVLTF
NA	TRBV5-6	TRBJ2-7	CASSLAPGGEQYF
few	TRBV5-6	TRBJ1-2	CASSFGTGPGYTF
NA	TRBV19	TRBJ2-1	CASSIAGTWTYNEQFF
NA	TRBV2	TRBJ1-3	CASGQENTIYF
NA	TRBV7-2	TRBJ2-5	CASSSRQGALGTQYF
NA	TRBV19	TRBJ1-1	CASSIPQNTEAFF
NA	TRBV9	TRBJ1-2	CASSALGRNYGYTF
NA	TRBV29-1	TRBJ2-1	CSVEDLGRGQFRSNEQFF
NA	TRBV7-2	TRBJ2-3	CASSGGSHSTDTQYF
NA	TRBV7-3	TRBJ2-1	CASSLGLAGGDEQFF
NA	TRBV18	TRBJ2-7	CASSPGPGQGAYEQYF
NA	TRBV19	TRBJ1-6	CASSTTGDSPLHF
once	TRBV9	TRBJ2-3	CASSDTKQAAVTQYF
NA	TRBV5-4	TRBJ1-4	CASSLGLEGPSEKLFF
NA	TRBV30	TRBJ1-2	CAWSSGPYGYTF
NA	TRBV2	TRBJ1-5	CASRGTGGYQPQHF
NA	TRBV27	TRBJ2-3	CASSTLGGTSTDTQYF
once	TRBV5-1	TRBJ1-1	CASSPGPVKTEAFF
NA	TRBV4-3	TRBJ1-2	CASSQGEAANYGYTF
NA	TRBV4-3	TRBJ2-3	CASSQVTGSRGTPYF
once	TRBV19	TRBJ1-2	CASSTGAIGYTF
NA	TRBV5-1	TRBJ1-5	CAKHDQTRSEPQHF
NA	TRBV6-1	TRBJ2-2	CASNRLGDPGELFF
NA	TRBV30	TRBJ1-1	CAWTDYTEAFF
few	TRBV15	TRBJ1-4	CATTPETATNEKLFF
NA	TRBV7-7	TRBJ2-3	CASSPGLATDTQYF